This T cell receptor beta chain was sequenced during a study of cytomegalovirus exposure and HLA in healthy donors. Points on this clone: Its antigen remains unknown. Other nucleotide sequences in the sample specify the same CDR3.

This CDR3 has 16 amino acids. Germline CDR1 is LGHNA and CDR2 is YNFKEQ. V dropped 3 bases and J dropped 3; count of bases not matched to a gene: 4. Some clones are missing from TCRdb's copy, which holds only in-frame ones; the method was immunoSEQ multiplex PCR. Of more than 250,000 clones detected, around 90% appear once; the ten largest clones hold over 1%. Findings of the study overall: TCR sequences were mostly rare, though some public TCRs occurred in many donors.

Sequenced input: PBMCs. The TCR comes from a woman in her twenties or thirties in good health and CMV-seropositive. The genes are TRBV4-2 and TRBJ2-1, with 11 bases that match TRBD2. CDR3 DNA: TGTGCCAGCAGCCAGGAAACTAGCGGGGGCTACAATGAGCAGTTCTTC. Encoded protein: CASSQETSGGYNEQFF.